This passage covers 30 T cell receptor beta chains from one sample sequenced in a study of response to subunit inactivated influenza vaccine. Each CDR3 protein gets one entry after TCRdb re-called the RT-PCR reads with MiXCR. This sample has approximately 520,000 distinct CDR3 sequences, with 16% found just once. The sample was CD4+ T cells sorted from PBMCs, taken around 25 months after vaccination. These receptors were obtained from a man between 50 and 75 years old who received an inactivated influenza vaccine.

The chain couples TRBV12-3 or TRBV12-4 to TRBJ2-5; maybe TRBD2 (6 bases). The CDR3 is 13 residues long. The V end was cut by 5 bases, the J end by 3 bases, with 10 bases between. The CDR3 here is CASSATGEETQYF. The CDR3 DNA is TGTGCCAGCAGTGCCACGGGAGAAGAGACCCAGTACTTC.

This clonotype was observed a handful of times. The genes are TRBV6-6 and TRBJ1-2, with a possible D match to TRBD1 (5 bases). CDR3 length: 12 residues. Germline lookup yields CDR1 MNHNY and CDR2 SVGAGI (reference sequence). Trimming left V 6 bases short and J 4 bases short, with 9 bases between. Here the CDR3 DNA reads TGTGCCAGCAGCAGGGTTACCTATGGCTACACCTTC. Its protein is CASSRVTYGYTF.

The rearrangement links TRBV12-3 or TRBV12-4 to TRBJ2-2; 10 bases map to TRBD2. The V gene end was trimmed by 10 bases and the J gene end by 3 bases; junction bases not matched to a gene: 14. The CDR3 runs 17 residues. CDR3 DNA sequence: TGTGCCATCTGTTTTCCGAGCGGGGGGGGCGACACCGGGGAGCTGTTTTTT. Its protein is CAICFPSGGGDTGELFF.

The rearrangement links TRBV5-5 to TRBJ1-2; D ambiguous. In germline, CDR1 is SGHKS, CDR2 YYEKEE (reference sequence). V lost 0 bases, J lost 4 bases, and 13 bases lay in between. There are 15 residues in the CDR3. The CDR3 here is CASSLGQLNFYGYTF. The CDR3 DNA reads as TGTGCCAGCAGCTTGGGGCAGCTGAATTTCTATGGCTACACCTTC.

This clonotype was detected a few times. The J gene is TRBJ2-3, the V gene TRBV21-1. TRBV21-1 is a pseudogene. The CDR3 spans 15 residues. The CDR3 DNA follows: TGTGCCAGCAGCAAAGATCCGAGATACACAGATACGCAGTATTTT. It is translated as CASSKDPRYTDTQYF.

The genes are TRBV5-1 and TRBJ1-1; D call uncertain. CDR1 and CDR2 (germline): SGHRS, YFSETQ. The CDR3 is made up of 13 amino acids. V was trimmed by 5 bases and J by 3 bases, leaving 11 bases between them. CDR3 nucleotide sequence: TGCGCCAGCAGAAGGAGTAGGGACACTGAAGCTTTCTTT. Protein product: CASRRSRDTEAFF.

Many counts were recorded for this clonotype. This chain links TRBV2 with TRBJ2-4; D gene unclear. Per the germline V gene, CDR1 is SNHLY and CDR2 is FYNNEI. CDR3 length: 15 amino acids. V was shortened by 7 bases and J by 0 bases, with 13 bases between the two germline ends. CDR3 protein: CASKTTVLAKNIQYF. CDR3 bases: TGTGCCAGCAAAACTACTGTGCTAGCCAAAAACATTCAGTACTTC.

This clonotype was picked up one time. V gene TRBV6-2 or TRBV6-3 combines with J gene TRBJ1-2, with D possibly matching TRBD1 (5 bases). This CDR3 is built from 16 residues. Trimming left V 0 bases short and J 8 bases short, with 19 bases between. Germline V CDR1 and CDR2: MNHEY, SVGEGT. CDR3 nucleotide sequence: TGTGCCAGCAGTTACTCGACGACAGTACTAAGAGGAGGCTACACCTTC. It is translated as CASSYSTTVLRGGYTF.

This clonotype showed up just a few times. The CDR3 spells CASSATGLETQYF. The CDR3 coding sequence is TGTGCCAGCAGTGCTACAGGGCTGGAGACCCAGTACTTC. This chain connects TRBV7-3 to TRBJ2-5; weak D call: TRBD1 (6 bases). Germline loops: CDR1 SGHTA, CDR2 FQGTGA. V was cut by 6 bases and J by 5 bases, with 13 bases left in between. CDR3 length equals 13 residues.

The chain joins TRBV12-3 or TRBV12-4 to TRBJ1-1; 7 nucleotides line up with TRBD1. The V gene end was trimmed by 2 bases and the J gene end by 5 bases; junction bases not matched to a gene: 5. CDR3 length equals 14 residues. CDR3 loop: CASSLRQGVTEAFF. CDR3 in DNA: TGTGCCAGCAGTTTAAGGCAGGGGGTGACTGAAGCTTTCTTT.

This clonotype occurred a few times. V usage is TRBV3-1 and J usage is TRBJ2-5; the D is unclear. CDR3 size: 14 residues. CDR1 and CDR2 (germline): LGHDT, YNNKEL (reference sequence). Trimming left V 1 base short and J 2 bases short, with 8 bases between. The CDR3 nucleotides are TGTGCCAGCAGCCAAGGGTCATCTCAAGAGACCCAGTACTTC. Protein: CASSQGSSQETQYF.

This clonotype was found a few times. The chain links TRBV29-1 to TRBJ2-2; D remains unclear. Germline CDR1 reads SQVTM; CDR2 reads ANQGSEA. The CDR3 has 13 amino acids. The V end lost 6 bases, the J end lost 3 bases, and 11 bases lay between the germline ends. CDR3 loop: CSVIGWDTGELFF. Written as DNA, the CDR3 is TGCAGCGTGATAGGCTGGGACACCGGGGAGCTGTTTTTT.

Ten or more counts support this clonotype. CDR3 DNA sequence: TGTGCCAGCAGTTTAATTCAGGGGGGGGAGACCCAGTACTTC. It codes for CASSLIQGGETQYF. V and J are TRBV12-3 or TRBV12-4 and TRBJ2-5; D possibly matches TRBD1 or TRBD2 (7 bases each). V was pared by 2 bases and J by 5 bases, with 12 bases between. The CDR3 is 14 residues long.

This clonotype appeared many times. V gene TRBV12-3 or TRBV12-4 combines with J gene TRBJ2-1; tentatively, D is TRBD1 or TRBD2 (5 bases each). V shed 2 bases and J shed 5 bases, with 7 bases lying between them. The CDR3 is 13 residues long. CDR3 DNA: TGTGCCAGCAGTTTATGGGACGACAATGAGCAGTTCTTC. Its translation: CASSLWDDNEQFF.

This clonotype was detected once. V gene TRBV7-2 combines with J gene TRBJ2-7; D not certain. This CDR3 has 14 amino acids. V lost 5 bases and J lost 1, with 12 bases in between. Germline values: CDR1 SGHTA, CDR2 FQGNSA. The CDR3 nucleotides read TGTGCCAGCAGCCAAAATTTGGGGTCCTACGAGCAGTACTTC. Translated: CASSQNLGSYEQYF.

The J gene is TRBJ2-5, the V gene TRBV6-2 or TRBV6-3; D might be TRBD2 (6 bases). Trimming took 4 bases from V and 1 from J, leaving 22 bases between them. This CDR3 has 18 amino acids. The V gene's germline CDR1 is MNHEY and CDR2 SVGEGT. The CDR3 spells CASSFPPSAGWVQETQYF. As DNA, the CDR3 is TGTGCCAGCAGTTTCCCTCCCTCGGCGGGATGGGTCCAAGAGACCCAGTACTTC.

The chain uses TRBV18 and TRBJ1-4; D call uncertain. V gave up 0 bases and J gave up 0 bases, with 14 bases separating them. Germline CDR1 is KGHSH and CDR2 is LQKENI. This CDR3 is 18 amino acids long. The CDR3 DNA is TGTGCCAGCTCACCACCGGGCTATGAACCTGCAACTAATGAAAAACTGTTTTTT. It specifies CASSPPGYEPATNEKLFF.

V is TRBV20-1 and J is TRBJ2-3; weak D call: TRBD1 (6 bases). V was trimmed by 6 bases and J by 0 bases, leaving 16 bases between them. Germline lookup yields CDR1 DFQATT and CDR2 SNEGSKA (reference sequence). The CDR3 contains 15 residues. The CDR3 DNA reads TGCAGTGCCTTGGACCGGGACAAGAGCACAGATACGCAGTATTTT. This encodes CSALDRDKSTDTQYF.

A few counts support this clonotype. The chain combines TRBV7-2 with TRBJ1-1; D ambiguous. From germline, CDR1 is SGHTA and CDR2 FQGNSA. CDR3 size: 15 residues. V lost 7 bases to trimming and J lost 0 bases, with 15 bases between them. The DNA for the CDR3 is TGTGCCAGCACCTCCTTGGACCGCATGAACACTGAAGCTTTCTTT. This encodes CASTSLDRMNTEAFF.

This chain connects TRBV2 to TRBJ2-2, with D uncertain. Germline-derived CDR1 and CDR2 are SNHLY and FYNNEI. V shed 4 bases and J shed 0 bases, with 9 bases lying between them. This CDR3 has 15 residues. The DNA for the CDR3 is TGTGCCAGCAGTGCTGACACCGCGAACACCGGGGAGCTGTTTTTT. It codes for CASSADTANTGELFF.

V is TRBV18 and J is TRBJ2-3, with TRBD1 matching 10 bases. Germline V gives CDR1 KGHSH, CDR2 LQKENI. After removal of 1 base from V and 4 bases from J, the junction contained 2 bases not matched to a gene. This CDR3 is built from 15 residues. CDR3 protein: CASSPQGQGSDTQYF. The CDR3, as DNA: TGTGCCAGCTCACCACAGGGACAGGGGTCAGATACGCAGTATTTT. The complete variable domain, with remaining parts taken from reference TRBV18 and TRBJ2-3, reads NAGVMQNPRHLVRRRGQEARLRCSPMKGHSHVYWYRQLPEEGLKFMVYLQKENIIDESGMPKERFSAEFPKEGPSILRIQQVVRGDSAAYFCASSPQGQGSDTQYFGPGTRLTVL.

This chain uses TRBV11-1 with TRBJ1-1; D is unclear. CDR1 SGHAT and CDR2 FQDESV come from the germline V gene (reference sequence). This CDR3 region has 14 residues. Trimming took off 4 bases at V and 0 bases at J, with 9 bases between the two ends. The CDR3: CASSWESMNTEAFF. The DNA of the CDR3 is TGTGCCAGCAGCTGGGAAAGCATGAACACTGAAGCTTTCTTT.

This clonotype was found a few times. The genes are TRBV20-1 and TRBJ2-1; D gene uncertain. The V and J ends lost 1 base and 1 base respectively, with 11 bases between them. The CDR3 consists of 15 residues. Germline V CDR1 and CDR2: DFQATT, SNEGSKA (reference sequence). CDR3 amino acids: CSARVASKSYNEQFF. The CDR3 coding sequence is TGCAGTGCTAGAGTCGCGTCTAAATCCTACAATGAGCAGTTCTTC.

This clonotype was seen repeatedly, ten times or more. The V and J genes are TRBV5-1 and TRBJ1-4; D unresolved. Germline CDR1 and CDR2: SGHRS and YFSETQ. Trimming took off 0 bases at V and 4 bases at J, with 10 bases between the two ends. The CDR3 loop spans 15 amino acids. CDR3 DNA: TGCGCCAGCAGCTTGGAGGGCAGCCGTAATGAAAAACTGTTTTTT. Its translation: CASSLEGSRNEKLFF.

This clonotype was picked up many times. This chain connects TRBV24-1 to TRBJ2-5; 11 bases agree with TRBD1. The germline CDR1 and CDR2 sequences are KGHDR and SFDVKD. The CDR3 spans 16 residues. The trim removed 4 bases at V and 3 bases at J, leaving 6 bases unmatched. CDR3 nucleotides: TGTGCCACCAGTGAGTCGGGACAGGGGGTAGAAGAGACCCAGTACTTC. Translated: CATSESGQGVEETQYF.

Only a few counts were recorded for this clonotype. The rearrangement joins TRBV20-1 to TRBJ2-7; TRBD2 matches at 7 bases. The CDR3 extends over 13 amino acids. The V segment lost 4 bases and the J segment 6 bases; nucleotides outside the gene matches: 9. Germline loops: CDR1 DFQATT, CDR2 SNEGSKA (reference sequence). CDR3 protein: CSAKIPGGSEQYF. The CDR3 DNA sequence: TGCAGTGCTAAAATTCCGGGAGGCTCCGAGCAGTACTTC.

The V call is TRBV5-6, the J call TRBJ2-1; no firm D call. Looked up from germline, CDR1 is SGHDT and CDR2 is YYEEEE. This CDR3 has 14 residues. The V and J ends lost 1 base and 4 bases respectively, with 9 bases between them. DNA for the CDR3: TGTGCCAGCAGCTTGATCAACAGTTACAATGAGCAGTTCTTC. It specifies CASSLINSYNEQFF.

This clonotype occurred a few times. The chain uses TRBV12-3 or TRBV12-4 and TRBJ2-5; D gene ambiguous. The CDR3 sequence is 14 residues long. V lost 1 base and J 3 bases, leaving 9 bases between the germline ends. DNA for the CDR3: TGTGCCAGCAGTTTAGGCACGTCGGAAGAGACCCAGTACTTC. Amino acids: CASSLGTSEETQYF.

This chain joins TRBV5-1 and TRBJ1-1, with no clear D. Germline V gives CDR1 SGHRS, CDR2 YFSETQ. The CDR3 covers 15 residues. The germline V and J ends were trimmed by 4 bases and 0 bases, with 13 bases remaining between them. The CDR3 DNA reads TGCGCCAGCAGCCCTGCCGCAGGTTTGAACACTGAAGCTTTCTTT. Protein product: CASSPAAGLNTEAFF. Using reference TRBV5-1 and TRBJ1-1 for the parts outside the CDR3, the full variable domain is KAGVTQTPRYLIKTRGQQVTLSCSPISGHRSVSWYQQTPGQGLQFLFEYFSETQRNKGNFPGRFSGRQFSNSRSEMNVSTLELGDSALYLCASSPAAGLNTEAFFGQGTRLTVV.

The chain couples TRBV28 to TRBJ1-2; TRBD1 aligns across 10 bases. Germline-derived CDR1 and CDR2 are MDHEN and SYDVKM. The CDR3 contains 14 residues. V was clipped by 6 bases and J by 4 bases; unmatched bases: 5. CDR3: CASRRQGAVYGYTF. In DNA form, the CDR3 reads TGTGCCAGCAGAAGACAGGGGGCTGTCTATGGCTACACCTTC.